Below are 15 T cell receptor beta chains sequenced from a single sample in a study of T and B cells in COVID-19 patients. BIOMED2 TRB-A/B primer pools were used in multiplex TRB PCR. TCRdb itself ran the multiplex PCR reads through MiXCR, one entry per CDR3 protein. The sample includes about 11,000 distinct CDR3 sequences, 33% of them seen just once. TRB was amplified from around 250-500 ng of blood genomic DNA. Material for sequencing was blood. The origin of the receptors is a human donor with active COVID-19.

The sample holds a few counts of this clonotype. This chain links TRBV19 with TRBJ2-7, with 10 bases fitting TRBD1. This CDR3 region has 16 residues. The V gene's germline CDR1 is LNHDA and CDR2 SQIVND (reference sequence). V trimming: 3 bases; J trimming: 2 bases; junction bases outside the gene matches: 7. In DNA, the CDR3 is TGTGCCAGTAGTATGGGCTGGGGACAGGGGACCTACGAGCAGTACTTC. This codes for CASSMGWGQGTYEQYF. Drawing the rest from reference TRBV19 and TRBJ2-7, the complete variable domain is DGGITQSPKYLFRKEGQNVTLSCEQNLNHDAMYWYRQDPGQGLRLIYYSQIVNDFQKGDIAEGYSVSREKKESFPLTVTSAQKNPTAFYLCASSMGWGQGTYEQYFGPGTRLTVT.

As to this clonotype: An end of the junction differs from the germline gene, which may be a read error. V usage is TRBV5-1 and J usage is TRBJ2-7; D is perhaps TRBD2 (5 bases). This CDR3 spans 15 amino acids. CDR1 and CDR2 (germline): SGHRS, YFSETQ. The CDR3 loop reads CDSSSVGSVSLEQYF. In DNA, the CDR3 is TGCGACAGCAGCTCCGTCGGTAGCGTCTCCCTCGAGCAGTACTTC.

This sequence joins TRBV7-4 and TRBJ1-1; weak D call: TRBD1 (5 bases). This CDR3 has 13 residues. CDR1 is SGHVT, CDR2 SQSDAQ, per germline. V was cut by 9 bases and J by 1 base, with 12 bases left in between. The DNA for the CDR3 is TGTGCCAGGTCCGGGACGGGGAACACTGAAGCTTTCTTT. Its protein product is CARSGTGNTEAFF.

In this sample, this clonotype turned up a few times. The chain employs TRBV6-4 and TRBJ2-1; 9 positions agree with TRBD2. This CDR3 contains 15 residues. Trimming took 5 bases from V and 6 from J; bases not matched to a gene: 8. Germline CDR1 is MRHNA and CDR2 is SNTAGT. This chain's CDR3 is CASSLGGGALNEQFF. CDR3 bases: TGTGCCAGCAGTTTAGGCGGGGGGGCCCTCAATGAGCAGTTCTTC.

This clonotype is deemed medium-sized. The V gene is TRBV18, the J gene TRBJ2-2; D is perhaps TRBD2 (5 bases). Germline values: CDR1 KGHSH, CDR2 LQKENI. V was clipped by 4 bases and J by 4 bases, with 13 bases between them. The CDR3 sequence is 15 residues long. The CDR3 DNA sequence: TGTGCCAGCTCACGCAACCGGGAACCCACCGGGGAGCTGTTTTTT. Encoded protein: CASSRNREPTGELFF.

This clonotype has more than one count but fewer than ten. This chain links TRBV6-2 or TRBV6-3 with TRBJ2-1; the match to TRBD2 covers 9 bases. V shed 5 bases and J 5 bases; nucleotides not matched to a gene: 7. This CDR3 is built from 15 residues. Germline V gene data show CDR1 as MNHEY and CDR2 as SVGEGT. CDR3 amino acids: CASSPLAGVNNEQFF. The CDR3, as DNA: TGTGCCAGCAGTCCGTTAGCGGGGGTAAACAATGAGCAGTTCTTC.

A single count supports this clonotype. The chain is built from TRBV7-6 and TRBJ2-7; 14 bases are a match to TRBD2. There are 19 residues in the CDR3. The V gene end was trimmed by 5 bases and the J gene end by 2 bases; junction bases not matched to a gene: 14. Germline V gene lookup returns CDR1 SGHVS and CDR2 FNYEAQ. The CDR3 coding sequence is TGTGCCAGCAGCCCTAAGGTAACGGGACTAGCGGGGGCGGCCTACGAGCAGTACTTC. It is translated as CASSPKVTGLAGAAYEQYF.

This clonotype is termed medium-sized (0.01 to 0.1%). This chain connects TRBV29-1 to TRBJ2-7; TRBD2 is a possible D gene (7 bases). The CDR3 extends over 15 amino acids. Germline CDR1 is SQVTM and CDR2 is ANQGSEA. The V and J ends lost 4 bases and 2 bases respectively, with 18 bases between them. The CDR3 reads CSVVWPGEGAYEQYF. The CDR3 DNA reads TGCAGCGTTGTGTGGCCAGGGGAGGGGGCCTACGAGCAGTACTTC.

The genes are TRBV5-5 and TRBJ2-3; D may be TRBD2 (7 bases). Trimming left V 4 bases short and J 4 bases short, with 13 bases between. The length of the CDR3 is 14 residues. Germline assignment: CDR1 SGHKS and CDR2 YYEKEE (reference sequence). Here the CDR3 reads CASSALRGPDTQYF. CDR3 DNA: TGTGCCAGCAGCGCTTTGCGGGGGCCAGATACGCAGTATTTT.

This rearrangement joins TRBV6-5 to TRBJ1-1, with D hard to call. V was cut by 2 bases and J by 7 bases, with 17 bases left in between. Germline-derived CDR1 and CDR2 are MNHEY and SVGAGI. The length of the CDR3 is 15 residues. CDR3: CASSYQDSGFREAFF. In nucleotides, the CDR3 is TGTGCCAGCAGTTACCAGGATTCGGGGTTTCGTGAAGCTTTCTTT.

The rearrangement uses TRBV6-2 or TRBV6-3 and TRBJ2-5; TRBD2 matches 9 bases. Germline V gives CDR1 MNHEY, CDR2 SVGEGT. V lost 6 bases to trimming and J lost 4 bases; unmatched junction nucleotides: 9. The CDR3 extends over 15 amino acids. This CDR3 is CASRSSGGISETQYF. Here the CDR3 DNA reads TGTGCCAGCAGATCGAGCGGGGGGATATCAGAGACCCAGTACTTC.

This clonotype was observed a handful of times. The rearrangement links TRBV5-4 to TRBJ2-1; 7 nucleotides match TRBD1. Germline-derived CDR1 and CDR2 are SGHNT and YYREEE (reference sequence). There are 15 residues in the CDR3. V was pared by 4 bases and J by 8 bases, with 12 bases of the junction left unmatched. DNA for the CDR3: TGTGCCAGCAGCCGACAGGGAAGGGGAAACTATGAGCAGTTCTTC. Protein product: CASSRQGRGNYEQFF.

This clonotype was counted a single time. The CDR3 protein is CAWSPIGGGGTNYGYTF. CDR3 coding DNA: TGTGCCTGGAGTCCTATCGGAGGGGGTGGTACAAACTATGGCTACACCTTC. The chain links TRBV30 to TRBJ1-2, with D maybe TRBD1 (6 bases). The CDR3 runs to 17 residues. Trimming stripped 2 bases from V and 2 bases from J, with 21 bases between. The germline gives CDR1 GTSNPN, CDR2 SVGIG (reference sequence).

The chain is built from TRBV5-5 and TRBJ1-5; D unresolved. CDR1 is SGHKS, CDR2 YYEKEE, per germline (reference sequence). This CDR3 is 15 amino acids long. The ends were cut back, 3 bases at V and 2 bases at J, with 12 bases in the middle. The CDR3 loop reads CASSSSLGGNQPQHF. Here the CDR3 DNA reads TGTGCCAGCAGCTCCTCTTTGGGAGGCAATCAGCCCCAGCATTTT. Variable domain in full (rest from reference TRBV5-5 and TRBJ1-5): DAGVTQSPTHLIKTRGQQVTLRCSPISGHKSVSWYQQVLGQGPQFIFQYYEKEERGRGNFPDRFSARQFPNYSSELNVNALLLGDSALYLCASSSSLGGNQPQHFGDGTRLSIL.

The rearrangement joins TRBV15 to TRBJ1-2, with 7 bases fitting TRBD1. V trimming: 1 base; J trimming: 4 bases; junction bases outside the gene matches: 6. This CDR3 is 15 amino acids long. Germline lookup yields CDR1 LNHNV and CDR2 YYDKDF (reference sequence). CDR3 nucleotides: TGTGCCACCAGCAGAGGTAAAGGGGGCATCTATGGCTACACCTTC. This codes for CATSRGKGGIYGYTF.